In its sample, the clone carrying this T cell receptor beta chain was seen once. What it binds is unknown. In the naive CD8 group, cells lacked CD45RO and were positively selected for CCR7, so terminally differentiated effector memory CD45RA+ cells were left out. CDR3 length: 14 residues. Trimming pared 0 bases from V and 4 bases from J, leaving 11 bases between. Germline values: CDR1 SGHRS, CDR2 YFSETQ. The data are from a study of shared clonotypes between healthy human individuals. General study results and limits: Shared clonotypes across all four donors exceeded non-shared ones in generation probability.

Measured with immunoSEQ multiplex PCR; TCRdb has only the in-frame clones, and not every one. The sample has roughly 2,000,000 clones, 80% to 95% seen once. This chain joins TRBV5-1 and TRBJ2-7; D is possibly TRBD1 (6 bases). The sequenced sample consisted of naive CD8+ T cells from PBMCs. This receptor was taken from a man younger than 30 in good health. Some clones in this sample may be carry-over from other donors' samples. CDR3 protein: CASSLAGQLYEQYF. CDR3 in DNA: TGCGCCAGCAGCTTGGCGGGACAACTATACGAGCAGTACTTC.